These T cell receptor beta chains were read from a single sample in a study of Ad26.COV2.S vaccination and SARS-CoV-2 variants. Produced via immunoSEQ multiplex PCR; TCRdb's table is partial and in-frame only. Counted here are about 480,000 clones, 87% occurring once; the ten biggest clones make up roughly 13%. The starting material was peripheral blood, obtained in a trial of Ad26.COV2.S vaccine versus placebo. All receptors derive from a person aged 18 to 59 who received the Ad26.COV2.S COVID-19 vaccine or a placebo. Each CDR3 is given with its conserved first and last residue. A D gene is named only where the DNA matches it firmly. Some rows have no size entry. The others give once, few or many, or a class for an expanded clone.

d_call j_call clone_size v_call cdr3_nt cdr3_aa
NA TRBJ2-7 NA TRBV27 TGTGCCAGCAGTTTACACCCGGGCCCGGGCTACGAGCAGTACTTC CASSLHPGPGYEQYF
TRBD1 TRBJ2-7 NA TRBV11-2 TGTGCCAGCAGCTTATCAGGGGGCGGCTACGAGCAGTACTTC CASSLSGGGYEQYF
NA TRBJ1-4 NA TRBV5-1 TGCGCCAGCAGCCGTAGTCAGAGAACTAATGAAAAACTGTTTTTT CASSRSQRTNEKLFF
NA TRBJ2-7 few TRBV15 TGTGCCACCAGCAGAGATCCCGGTCGGACCTACGAGCAGTACTTC CATSRDPGRTYEQYF
NA TRBJ2-5 NA TRBV29-1 TGCAGCGTTGAAGTTGGCGGGACGGAGACCCAGTACTTC CSVEVGGTETQYF
NA TRBJ1-4 NA TRBV30 TGTGCCTGGAGTGCGGACGGAACTAATGAAAAACTGTTTTTT CAWSADGTNEKLFF
NA TRBJ2-5 NA TRBV6-6 TGTGCCAGCAGTTCCCCCCTGGGGCTCGGAGAGACCCAGTACTTC CASSSPLGLGETQYF
NA TRBJ1-2 NA TRBV12-3/TRBV12-4 TGTGCCAGCAGTTTTTCGCGGGGGTTCATGGCCTTC CASSFSRGFMAF
NA TRBJ1-2 few TRBV7-2 TGTGCCAGCAGCTTAGCGAGGGAGTCAGGAAGGAGACGAGGACTATCTAACTATGGCTACACCTTC CASSLARESGRRRGLSNYGYTF
TRBD2 TRBJ2-1 NA TRBV24-1 TGTGCCACCAGTGATTTGCAAGCGGGAGGGTACAATGAGCAGTTCTTC CATSDLQAGGYNEQFF
TRBD2 TRBJ2-7 NA TRBV19 TGTGCCAGTAGTATAGCGGGGACTAGCGGGTACGCGATGGAGCAGTACTTC CASSIAGTSGYAMEQYF
NA TRBJ2-3 NA TRBV7-3 TGTGCCAGCAGCCCATCATTCGGCACAGATACGCAGTATTTT CASSPSFGTDTQYF
TRBD1 TRBJ1-6 NA TRBV28 TGTGCCAGCAGTTTTGGTCAGGGGGTAAGCTCACCCCTCCACTTT CASSFGQGVSSPLHF
TRBD1 TRBJ2-2 NA TRBV9 TGTGCCAGCAGCGTAGTGGGGACAGCGAACACCGGGGAGCTGTTTTTT CASSVVGTANTGELFF
TRBD1 TRBJ1-5 NA TRBV30 TGTGCCTGGGCAATAGCCGGGACAGGGGAGAATCAGCCCCAGCATTTT CAWAIAGTGENQPQHF
TRBD1 TRBJ1-2 once TRBV7-9 TGTGCCAGCAGCCTACTCGGACAGGGCCAACTCTATGGCTACACCTTC CASSLLGQGQLYGYTF
NA TRBJ2-2 NA TRBV18 TGTGCCAGCTCCTCCACCGGTAACAGCGGGGAGCTGTTTTTT CASSSTGNSGELFF
TRBD2 TRBJ2-1 NA TRBV6-6 TGTGCCAGCAGTTACTCCGCGGGAGTGAGCAATGAGCAGTTCTTC CASSYSAGVSNEQFF
TRBD2 TRBJ2-5 NA TRBV4-2 TGTGCCAGCAGCCCCAGCAGCGGGAGTGAGGGGACCCAGTACTTC CASSPSSGSEGTQYF
NA TRBJ2-3 NA TRBV14 TGTGCCAGCAGCCTTCGGGCTACCGCTACGGCGAGCACAGATACGCAGTATTTT CASSLRATATASTDTQYF
TRBD1 TRBJ1-1 NA TRBV11-2 TGTGCCAGCAGCCGTACAGGGGGAAGATTCGTGGCTTTCTTT CASSRTGGRFVAFF
NA TRBJ2-1 NA TRBV4-1 TGCGCCAGCAGCCAAGTAGGCGGGCGGTCCAATGAGCAGTTCTTC CASSQVGGRSNEQFF
TRBD1 TRBJ2-7 NA TRBV6-6 TGTGCCAGCTCCCCAGACAGGGTGGTCTACGAGCAGTACTTC CASSPDRVVYEQYF
NA TRBJ2-1 NA TRBV9 TGTGCCAGCAGCCACGCGGACAATGAGCAGTTCTTC CASSHADNEQFF
TRBD2 TRBJ2-5 NA TRBV6-2/TRBV6-3 TGTGCCAGCAGTTACCTGACTAGCTCCGCGGAGACCCAGTACTTC CASSYLTSSAETQYF
NA TRBJ1-1 NA TRBV6-2/TRBV6-3 TGTGCCAGCAGCGAGCTCAGGGCTGAAGCTTTCTTT CASSELRAEAFF
NA TRBJ2-7 few TRBV18 TGTGCCAGCTCACCGAGCTCCTACGAGCAGTACTTC CASSPSSYEQYF
TRBD1 TRBJ2-7 NA TRBV11-2 TGTGCCAGCAGCTTAGATCGGACAGGGAGCCCTTACGAGCAGTACTTC CASSLDRTGSPYEQYF
TRBD1 TRBJ1-1 few TRBV19 TGTGCCAGTAGTACGACCCCCCCGGGACAGGGAATTGCTTTCTTT CASSTTPPGQGIAFF
NA TRBJ1-1 NA TRBV6-5 TGTGCCAGCAGCGACCCACGGGGCGCAAACACTGAAGCTTTCTTT CASSDPRGANTEAFF
TRBD2 TRBJ2-7 NA TRBV30 TGTGCCTGGAGGGCTAGCGGCTACGAGCAGTACTTC CAWRASGYEQYF
NA TRBJ2-5 NA TRBV5-4 TGTGCCAGCAGCTTGGTAGGACAGCTAGAGACCCAGTACTTC CASSLVGQLETQYF
NA TRBJ2-7 NA TRBV27 TGTGCCAGCAGTTCCCCCCGGGGATACGAGCAGTACTTC CASSSPRGYEQYF
NA TRBJ1-1 NA TRBV6-6 TGTGCCAGCAGTTACCCGGGGGTGAACACTGAAGCTTTCTTT CASSYPGVNTEAFF
NA TRBJ2-1 NA TRBV7-9 TGTGCCAGCAGCCCGTCGGTAGCCGGTGAGCAGTTCTTC CASSPSVAGEQFF
TRBD1 TRBJ2-7 NA TRBV14 TGTGCCAGCAGCCTGTTGGGACAGGGAGATGGTGAGCAGTACTTC CASSLLGQGDGEQYF
NA TRBJ1-6 once TRBV4-3 TGCGCCAGCAGCCAAGTCAACGCGGGGAATTCACCCCTCCACTTT CASSQVNAGNSPLHF
NA TRBJ1-3 NA TRBV7-9 TGTGCCAGCAGCTTAGTGGGGGTCGGAAACACCATATATTTT CASSLVGVGNTIYF
TRBD1 TRBJ2-1 NA TRBV10-3 TGTGCCATCAGCGGGACAGACCCGAATGAGCAGTTCTTC CAISGTDPNEQFF
TRBD1 TRBJ1-2 NA TRBV3-1/TRBV3-2 TGTGCCAGCAGCCAAACGACAGGGGCCCTAGGCTATGGCTACACCTTC CASSQTTGALGYGYTF
NA TRBJ2-2 NA TRBV7-8 TGTGCCAGCAGTTCTCTCGGAGTTCCGCGGACTCAGTATAGGGACACCGGGGAGCTGTTTTTT CASSSLGVPRTQYRDTGELFF
NA TRBJ2-1 NA TRBV28 TGTGCCAGCAGCCTCGTCGTCGCAGATCGTGAGCAGTTCTTC CASSLVVADREQFF
NA TRBJ2-1 NA TRBV19 TGTGCCAGTAGTATGGCGAGCAGGGCCTACAATGAGCAGTTCTTC CASSMASRAYNEQFF
TRBD1 TRBJ1-1 NA TRBV6-2/TRBV6-3 TGTGCCAGCAGTTACTCGGACAGGGGAGCTTTCTTT CASSYSDRGAFF
NA TRBJ1-6 NA TRBV19 TGTGCCAGTAGCCCCAAGGGGTTTTCTAATTCACCCCTCCACTTT CASSPKGFSNSPLHF
NA TRBJ2-5 NA TRBV9 TGTGCCAGCAGCGTAGGAGGGTGGCGCGAGACCCAGTACTTC CASSVGGWRETQYF
TRBD1 TRBJ2-1 NA TRBV7-8 TGTGCCAGCAGCTTTGGTTTCGGACAGGGGCCGAACAATGAGCAGTTCTTC CASSFGFGQGPNNEQFF
NA TRBJ1-2 NA TRBV19 TGTGCCAGTAGTATAGATCGGGGGCGCTATGGCTACACCTTC CASSIDRGRYGYTF
NA TRBJ1-2 NA TRBV28 TGTGCCAGCGGAATTTGGGACTATGGCTACACCTTC CASGIWDYGYTF
NA TRBJ2-1 NA TRBV9 TGTGCCAGCAGCGTTTCAGGGTCCTACTCGTCTTACAATGAGCAGTTCTTC CASSVSGSYSSYNEQFF